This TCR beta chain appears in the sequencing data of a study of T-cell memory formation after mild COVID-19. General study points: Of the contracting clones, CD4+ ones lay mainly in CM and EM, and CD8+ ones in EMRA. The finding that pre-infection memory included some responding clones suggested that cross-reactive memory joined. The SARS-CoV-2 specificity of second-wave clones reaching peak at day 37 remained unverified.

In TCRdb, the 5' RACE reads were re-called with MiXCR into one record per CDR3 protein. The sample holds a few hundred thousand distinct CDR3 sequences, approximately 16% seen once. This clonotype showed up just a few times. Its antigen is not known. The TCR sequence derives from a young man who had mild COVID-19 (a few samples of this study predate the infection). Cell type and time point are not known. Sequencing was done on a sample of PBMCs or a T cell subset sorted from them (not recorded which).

CDR3 bases: TGTGCCAGCAGTTCTCAGGGGGCGTATGAGCAGTTCTTC. Protein sequence: CASSSQGAYEQFF. V usage is TRBV6-2 or TRBV6-3 and J usage is TRBJ2-1; 8 bases are a match to TRBD1. Germline assignment: CDR1 MNHEY and CDR2 SVGEGT. The junction had 4 bases not matched to a gene; V was cut back by 4 bases and J by 8 bases. The CDR3 covers 13 residues.